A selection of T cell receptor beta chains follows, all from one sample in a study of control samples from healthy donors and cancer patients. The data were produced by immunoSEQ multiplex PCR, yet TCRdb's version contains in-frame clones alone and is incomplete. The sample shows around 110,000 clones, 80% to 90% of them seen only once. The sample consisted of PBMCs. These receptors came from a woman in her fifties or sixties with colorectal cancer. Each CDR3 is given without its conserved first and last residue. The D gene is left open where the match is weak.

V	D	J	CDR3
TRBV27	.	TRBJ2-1	ASSLGRSSYNEQF
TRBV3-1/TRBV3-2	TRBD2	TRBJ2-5	ASSQVWRGGQETQY
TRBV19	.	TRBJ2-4	ASSIKGSAIQY
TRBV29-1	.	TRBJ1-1	SVEEVGEAF
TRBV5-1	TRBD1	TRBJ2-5	ASSRTGGMGETQY
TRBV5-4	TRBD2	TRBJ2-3	ASSLGSGGGLDTQY
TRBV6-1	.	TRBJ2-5	ASSEGIAPETQY
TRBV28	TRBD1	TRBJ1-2	ASSSFGQGSGGYT
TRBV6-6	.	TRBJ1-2	ASTPGEHLGNYGYT
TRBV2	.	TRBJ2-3	ASSEVTSTDTQY
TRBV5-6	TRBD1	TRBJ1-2	ASSLTSGQGSGGYT
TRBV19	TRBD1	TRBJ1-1	ASGGGDRENTEAF
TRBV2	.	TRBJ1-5	ASSGRQPNQPQH
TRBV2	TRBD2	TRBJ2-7	ASSVRTSGYEQY
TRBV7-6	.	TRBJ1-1	ASSYISGGVAF
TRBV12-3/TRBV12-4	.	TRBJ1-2	ASSAQRGYT
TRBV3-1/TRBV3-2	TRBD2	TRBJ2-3	ASSQDARSGGIGTDTQY
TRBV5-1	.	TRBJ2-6	ASSLEGAGANVLT
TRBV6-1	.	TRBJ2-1	ASSKRKEQF
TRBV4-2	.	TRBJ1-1	ASSQDWAQTEAF
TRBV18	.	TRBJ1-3	ASSPLGHSGNTIY
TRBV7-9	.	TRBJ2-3	ASSQTLEQDTQY
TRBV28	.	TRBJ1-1	ASSEDRNTEAF
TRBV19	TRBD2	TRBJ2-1	ASSSRGGGDYEQF
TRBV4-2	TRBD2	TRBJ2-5	ASSQDETSGMETQY
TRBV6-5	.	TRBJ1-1	ASTRGGSHTEAF
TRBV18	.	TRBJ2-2	ASSPTGPGSSGELF
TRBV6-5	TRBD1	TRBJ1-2	ASSRTGAYGYT
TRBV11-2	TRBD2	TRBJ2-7	ASSLVGSGEYEQY
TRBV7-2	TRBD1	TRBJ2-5	ASSSGTGFLETQY
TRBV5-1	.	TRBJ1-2	ASSVISLDGYT
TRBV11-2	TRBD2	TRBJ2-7	ASSPQAGGPSGEQY
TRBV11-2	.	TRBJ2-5	ASSSTGTLEKTQY
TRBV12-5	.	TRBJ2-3	ASGSLLTDTQY
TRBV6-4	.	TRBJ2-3	ASSVNWGLNTDTQY
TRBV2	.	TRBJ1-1	ASSDRIMNTEAF
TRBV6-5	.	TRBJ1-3	ASRVQQNSGNTIY
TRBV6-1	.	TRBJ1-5	ASSEAGFFNQPQH
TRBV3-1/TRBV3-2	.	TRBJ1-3	ASSSGGNTIY
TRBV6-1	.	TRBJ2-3	ASSEGHNPNTQY
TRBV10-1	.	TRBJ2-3	ASSAGERTDTQY
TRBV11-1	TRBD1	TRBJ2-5	ASRDPGQAQETQY
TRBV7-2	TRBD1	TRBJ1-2	ASSRDRRGYT
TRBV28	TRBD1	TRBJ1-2	ASSRRDRGPYGYT
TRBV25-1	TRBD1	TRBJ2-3	ASSAAIWTGHNTDTQY
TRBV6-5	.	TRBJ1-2	ASSYAGSGYGYT
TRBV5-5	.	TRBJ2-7	ASSLVGAGPSSYEQY
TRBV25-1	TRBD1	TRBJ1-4	ASSDWTGGIEKLF
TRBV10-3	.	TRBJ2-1	AISVADQPGDEQF